This TCR beta chain was sequenced in a study of T cell responses to AZD1222 COVID-19 vaccine. V was clipped by 5 bases and J by 8 bases; unmatched bases: 8. The CDR3 runs 14 residues. Germline loops: CDR1 MNHEY, CDR2 SMNVEV (reference sequence). The table came from immunoSEQ multiplex PCR; TCRdb's copy has only in-frame clones and leaves some out. The sample consists of roughly 140,000 clones, 85% to 90% of them appearing once. The chain carries TRBV27 and TRBJ1-2; TRBD1 agrees at 10 bases. The receptor's source is an adult who received the AZD1222 COVID-19 vaccine. Specimen: peripheral blood, collected 28 days after the second AZD1222 dose. Here the CDR3 DNA reads TGTGCCAGCAGTCTAGGACAGGGGGTTGGGGGCTACACCTTC. It codes for CASSLGQGVGGYTF.